The 20 T cell receptor beta chains presented below share a single source sample, sequenced in a study of blood T cells in healthy people across ages. Together with a sample-barcoded 5' primer, a J-beta primer mix was included in a second PCR lasting about 6 to 11 cycles. TCRdb re-derived calls from the 5' RACE reads in MiXCR, one entry per CDR3 protein. The sample lists about 1.1 million distinct CDR3 sequences; more than 30% were seen once. Sequenced: blood. The source is a man in his late teens or twenties in good health.

The chain recombines TRBV7-2 with TRBJ2-3; 9 bases are a match to TRBD1. The CDR3 totals 17 residues. The V gene's germline CDR1 is SGHTA and CDR2 FQGNSA. The trim removed 4 bases at V and 8 bases at J, leaving 16 bases unmatched. In nucleotides, the CDR3 is TGTGCCAGCAGCTCCATCCGGGACAGGGTGGGTGGTAGTACGCAGTATTTT. Amino acids: CASSSIRDRVGGSTQYF.

There are a few counts of this clonotype. The chain has TRBV20-1 and TRBJ2-1, with 11 bases aligning to TRBD2. The length of the CDR3 is 20 residues. Trimming took 3 bases from V and 0 from J; bases not matched to a gene: 16. The germline CDR1 and CDR2 sequences are DFQATT and SNEGSKA (reference sequence). CDR3 in amino acids: CSARRVLAGGDLLSYNEQFF. CDR3 DNA sequence: TGCAGTGCTAGGAGGGTTCTAGCGGGGGGCGACCTACTCTCCTACAATGAGCAGTTCTTC.

J is TRBJ2-1 and V is TRBV20-1; TRBD1 matches 7 bases. After removal of 5 bases from V and 8 bases from J, the junction contained 12 bases not matched to a gene. The CDR3 has 14 amino acids. Germline V gene sequence: CDR1 DFQATT, CDR2 SNEGSKA (reference sequence). CDR3 protein: CSAPPQGSIYEQFF. The CDR3 coding sequence is TGCAGTGCTCCTCCACAGGGGAGTATCTATGAGCAGTTCTTC.

The V call is TRBV7-2, the J call TRBJ2-1; a weak D match, TRBD2 (7 bases). The ends were cut back, 1 base at V and 6 bases at J, with 22 bases in the middle. Per germline, CDR1 SGHTA and CDR2 FQGNSA. The CDR3 spans 18 residues. DNA of the CDR3: TGTGCCAGCAGCTTAGGGGGCGGGGGCGCGATCTTTCTCAATGAGCAGTTCTTC. Encoded protein: CASSLGGGGAIFLNEQFF.

The rearrangement joins TRBV2 to TRBJ1-2; maybe TRBD1 (6 bases). Trimming removed 8 bases at V and 8 bases at J, with 12 bases between. CDR3 length: 11 amino acids. Germline V gene data show CDR1 as SNHLY and CDR2 as FYNNEI. The DNA of the CDR3 is TGTGCCAGCGCCACAGGGTTGGGCTACACCTTC. It codes for CASATGLGYTF.

V usage is TRBV7-2 and J usage is TRBJ2-1; 8 bases align to TRBD2. With 2 bases clipped from V and 9 bases from J, the junction kept 12 bases outside the gene matches. This CDR3 has 16 residues. Germline V CDR1 and CDR2: SGHTA, FQGNSA. The CDR3 loop is CASSLRSGRARSEQFF. The CDR3 DNA reads as TGTGCCAGCAGCTTAAGATCCGGGAGGGCCCGCAGTGAGCAGTTCTTC. Complete variable domain (other parts from reference TRBV7-2 and TRBJ2-1): GAGVSQSPSNKVTEKGKDVELRCDPISGHTALYWYRQSLGQGLEFLIYFQGNSAPDKSGLPSDRFSAERTGGSVSTLTIQRTQQEDSAVYLCASSLRSGRARSEQFFGPGTRLTVL.

CDR3 region: CASSPGPGYEQYF. CDR3 DNA: TGTGCCAGCAGCCCCGGGCCGGGATACGAGCAGTACTTC. The genes are TRBV13 and TRBJ2-7, with D perhaps TRBD2 (5 bases). With 5 bases removed from V and 4 bases from J, the gap between germline ends came to 12 bases. In germline, CDR1 is PRHDT, CDR2 FYEKMQ (reference sequence). The length of the CDR3 is 13 residues.

This clonotype was counted a few times. The chain links TRBV5-5 to TRBJ2-5; tentative D call: TRBD1 (5 bases). V was pared by 1 base and J by 1 base, with 8 bases between. The CDR3 is 14 residues long. Germline V gene lookup returns CDR1 SGHKS and CDR2 YYEKEE (reference sequence). The CDR3 DNA sequence: TGTGCCAGCAGCTTGCAGGACATCCAAGAGACCCAGTACTTC. Amino acid sequence: CASSLQDIQETQYF.

In this sample, this clonotype turned up a few times. This chain joins TRBV7-3 and TRBJ2-1; D ambiguous. Germline V gene lookup returns CDR1 SGHTA and CDR2 FQGTGA. V was trimmed by 2 bases and J by 9 bases, leaving 8 bases between them. CDR3 size: 12 residues. CDR3 in DNA: TGTGCCAGCAGCTTATATGATGGTGAGCAGTTCTTC. Protein sequence: CASSLYDGEQFF.

The CDR3 nucleotides read TGCAGCGTTGTCATCGGGGGGACGTATACGCAGTATTTT. Translation: CSVVIGGTYTQYF. V gene TRBV29-1 combines with J gene TRBJ2-3; 7 bases map to TRBD2. Trimming removed 4 bases from V and 7 bases from J; junction bases left unmatched: 8. In germline, CDR1 is SQVTM, CDR2 ANQGSEA. The CDR3 runs 13 residues.

This clonotype was detected only a few times. This sequence joins TRBV29-1 and TRBJ2-3, with unresolved D. The germline V gene encodes CDR1 SQVTM and CDR2 ANQGSEA. The CDR3 extends over 12 amino acids. V was shortened by 3 bases and J by 4 bases, with 8 bases between the two germline ends. The CDR3 sequence is CSVDFSADTQYF. For the CDR3, the DNA is TGCAGCGTTGATTTCTCAGCAGATACGCAGTATTTT.

V gene TRBV6-2 or TRBV6-3 combines with J gene TRBJ1-2; TRBD1 matches at 7 bases. The germline gives CDR1 MNHEY, CDR2 SVGEGT. Trimming took 6 bases from V and 6 from J; bases not matched to a gene: 4. This CDR3 contains 12 residues. The CDR3 bases are TGTGCCAGCAGGGGACAGTTCCATGGCTACACCTTC. This gives the protein CASRGQFHGYTF.

This chain uses TRBV7-9 with TRBJ1-1; the D is unclear. The germline CDR1 and CDR2 sequences are SEHNR and FQNEAQ (reference sequence). This CDR3 spans 13 amino acids. V was shortened by 2 bases and J by 4 bases, with 8 bases between the two germline ends. CDR3 protein: CASSLLGTTEAFF. The CDR3, as DNA: TGTGCCAGCAGCTTACTGGGCACCACTGAAGCTTTCTTT.

The V and J genes are TRBV14 and TRBJ2-1; TRBD2 matches at 7 bases. Per the germline V gene, CDR1 is SGHDN and CDR2 is FVKESK. Germline trimming cut 7 bases from V and 8 bases from J; bases unmatched to any gene: 8. The length of the CDR3 is 13 residues. The CDR3 region is CASTGGPGDEQFF. Written as DNA, the CDR3 is TGTGCCAGCACGGGGGGTCCAGGCGATGAGCAGTTCTTC.

CDR3: CAISEVRATETQYF. CDR3 bases: TGTGCCATCAGTGAAGTCAGGGCCACAGAGACCCAGTACTTC. The chain has TRBV10-3 and TRBJ2-5; possibly TRBD1 for D (5 bases). Per the germline V gene, CDR1 is ENHRY and CDR2 is SYGVKD. This CDR3 is built from 14 residues. Trimming stripped 3 bases from V and 4 bases from J, with 12 bases between.

The gene calls are TRBV11-2 and TRBJ2-1; TRBD2 matches at 13 bases. V shed 5 bases and J 6 bases; nucleotides not matched to a gene: 10. Looked up from germline, CDR1 is SGHAT and CDR2 is FQNNGV. The CDR3 sequence is 17 residues long. CDR3 sequence: CASSAPAGLAGLNEQFF. The CDR3 nucleotides read TGTGCCAGCAGCGCACCCGCGGGACTAGCGGGGCTCAATGAGCAGTTCTTC.

The J gene is TRBJ2-7, the V gene TRBV29-1; 15 bases are a match to TRBD2. The CDR3 is made up of 20 amino acids. Germline V gives CDR1 SQVTM, CDR2 ANQGSEA. J was trimmed by 1 base and V by 6 bases; bases with no gene match: 19. The CDR3 protein is CSVRPTGTSGGTYLSYEQYF. The CDR3 DNA reads as TGCAGCGTGCGGCCGACAGGGACTAGCGGGGGGACCTACCTATCCTACGAGCAGTACTTC.

J is TRBJ2-3 and V is TRBV4-3; D gene uncertain. The CDR3 runs 15 residues. Germline-derived CDR1 and CDR2 are LGHNA and YSLEER. Trimming shortened V by 0 bases and J by 2 bases, and 9 bases separated the two germline ends. The CDR3 is CASSQDRQTTDTQYF. The CDR3 DNA follows: TGCGCCAGCAGCCAAGATCGTCAGACCACAGATACGCAGTATTTT.

The genes are TRBV7-9 and TRBJ2-7; D is perhaps TRBD1 (6 bases). CDR1 is SEHNR and CDR2 is FQNEAQ in the germline V gene (reference sequence). There are 16 residues in the CDR3. The V end lost 0 bases, the J end lost 0 bases, and 12 bases lay between the germline ends. CDR3 residues: CASSLATDRSSYEQYF. In DNA form, the CDR3 reads TGTGCCAGCAGCTTAGCAACGGACAGAAGCTCCTACGAGCAGTACTTC.

This clonotype was counted only a few times. The chain links TRBV20-1 to TRBJ2-1, with 8 bases fitting TRBD2. Per the germline V gene, CDR1 is DFQATT and CDR2 is SNEGSKA (reference sequence). V gave up 5 bases and J gave up 6 bases; unmatched junction bases: 9. The CDR3 length is 14 residues. The CDR3 coding sequence is TGCAGTGCTGCCACGGGGGGGGCCTCCAATGAGCAGTTCTTC. This sequence encodes CSAATGGASNEQFF.